This T cell receptor beta chain is from a study of cytomegalovirus exposure and HLA in healthy donors. Primers included in the PCR were 60 Vbeta and 13 Jbeta primers. Measured with immunoSEQ multiplex PCR; TCRdb has only the in-frame clones, and not every one. The sample holds 77,000 or so clones, around 76% seen once. In the case of this clone: Its antigen is not known.

The CDR3 covers 15 residues. Trimming stripped 8 bases from V and 5 bases from J, with 19 bases between. Germline values: CDR1 MGHDK, CDR2 SYGVNS. The study's findings and limits: A list of 164 TCR beta chains associated with cytomegalovirus was given. Reported results showed that the classifier diagnosed cytomegalovirus status with high specificity and sensitivity.

This chain joins TRBV25-1 and TRBJ2-1; D gene unclear. The TCR comes from a man aged 35 to 55 in good health and CMV-seronegative. The sequenced material came from PBMCs. The CDR3 DNA follows: TGTGCCAGCGCTCCTTTCGGTTTTTTACACAATGAGCAGTTCTTC. Protein: CASAPFGFLHNEQFF. Filled out from reference TRBV25-1 and TRBJ2-1, the complete variable domain reads EADIYQTPRYLVIGTGKKITLECSQTMGHDKMYWYQQDPGMELHLIHYSYGVNSTEKGDLSSESTVSRIRTEHFPLTLESARPSHTSQYLCASAPFGFLHNEQFFGPGTRLTVL.